These 7 T cell receptor beta chains were sequenced from one sample in a study of blood T cell repertoires in COVID-19. Repertoires were generated with immunoSEQ multiplex PCR, while TCRdb's copy carries only in-frame clones and drops some. Among some 140,000 clones listed, more than 75% were seen once. Source material: peripheral blood. The receptor set was obtained from a man aged 80 or over with acute or convalescent COVID-19.

This chain joins TRBV7-9 and TRBJ1-1; tentatively, D is TRBD1 (6 bases). Germline loops: CDR1 SEHNR, CDR2 FQNEAQ (reference sequence). The germline V and J ends were trimmed by 2 bases and 1 base, with 11 bases remaining between them. The CDR3 is 15 amino acids. In DNA, the CDR3 is TGTGCCAGCAGCTTAATGGGGGCAGCGAACACTGAAGCTTTCTTT. This sequence encodes CASSLMGAANTEAFF.

The chain's CDR3 is CASSLQGSYNEQFF. CDR3 nucleotide sequence: TGTGCCAGCAGTCTACAGGGGTCCTACAATGAGCAGTTCTTC. The chain carries TRBV2 and TRBJ2-1; TRBD1 matches at 7 bases. CDR3 length: 14 residues. V was pared by 5 bases and J by 1 base, with 2 bases of the junction left unmatched. Germline CDR1 and CDR2: SNHLY and FYNNEI.

The V call is TRBV27, the J call TRBJ1-1; TRBD1 might be the D (6 bases). Germline-derived CDR1 and CDR2 are MNHEY and SMNVEV (reference sequence). The V end was cut by 3 bases, the J end by 4 bases, with 12 bases between. The CDR3 has 14 residues. CDR3 DNA: TGTGCCAGCAGTTTTAAACAGGGAATCACTGAAGCTTTCTTT. Translating gives CASSFKQGITEAFF.

The chain is built from TRBV14 and TRBJ2-5, with 13 bases identical to TRBD2. The CDR3 has 16 amino acids. Germline lookup yields CDR1 SGHDN and CDR2 FVKESK. V lost 4 bases and J lost 5; bases outside the gene matches: 7. CDR3: CASSPGLAGAAETQYF. CDR3 bases: TGTGCCAGCAGCCCCGGACTAGCGGGGGCGGCGGAGACCCAGTACTTC.

The CDR3 coding sequence is TGTGCCAGCAAAGACAGCTTAAATGAAAAACTGTTTTTT. Its translation is CASKDSLNEKLFF. The genes are TRBV9 and TRBJ1-4, with a weak D call TRBD1 (5 bases). CDR1 and CDR2 from the germline V gene are SGDLS and YYNGEE. The V and J ends lost 6 bases and 5 bases respectively, with 11 bases between them. The CDR3 has 13 amino acids. The full variable domain, completed using reference TRBV9 and TRBJ1-4, is DSGVTQTPKHLITATGQRVTLRCSPRSGDLSVYWYQQSLDQGLQFLIQYYNGEERAKGNILERFSAQQFPDLHSELNLSSLELGDSALYFCASKDSLNEKLFFGSGTQLSVL.

V is TRBV10-3 and J is TRBJ1-5; the D is unclear. The V end was cut by 2 bases, the J end by 3 bases, with 8 bases between. The CDR3 contains 14 residues. Germline CDR1 and CDR2: ENHRY and SYGVKD. The CDR3 sequence: CAISEGGPNQPQHF. The CDR3 DNA reads TGTGCCATCAGTGAGGGAGGGCCCAATCAGCCCCAGCATTTT.

Only a few counts were recorded for this clone. The J gene is TRBJ1-2, the V gene TRBV19; D possibly corresponds to TRBD1 (5 bases). Per the germline V gene, CDR1 is LNHDA and CDR2 is SQIVND (reference sequence). V was clipped by 4 bases and J by 6 bases, with 9 bases between them. This CDR3 region has 12 residues. CDR3 sequence (DNA): TGTGCCAGTAGTACAGGGATTGATGGCTACACCTTC. This gives the protein CASSTGIDGYTF.